This TCR beta chain derives from a study of early T cells in non-severe SARS-CoV-2 infection. Whole-study context: The sequenced material was bulk RNA from unsorted whole blood, and its chains were unpaired. Study observations and caveats: CD4 and private specificities were missed by VDJdb matching, which favored anti-spike CD8 responses.

Trimming took 6 bases from V and 3 from J, leaving 20 bases between them. Germline V gene data show CDR1 as MNHEY and CDR2 as SVGAGI. CDR3 length: 17 residues. This clonotype was seen a few times. The antigen is unknown. Researchers tagged individual cDNA molecules with unique molecular identifiers. Using its own MiXCR run on the 5' RACE reads, TCRdb lists one record per CDR3 protein. The sample lists 85,000 to 120,000 distinct CDR3 sequences, about an eighth occurring once. The specimen sequenced was whole blood. The rearrangement joins TRBV6-5 to TRBJ2-2; possibly TRBD2 for D (8 bases). This receptor was identified in an adult who was a healthcare worker with PCR-confirmed SARS-CoV-2 infection or an uninfected control (not recorded which). Here the CDR3 DNA reads TGTGCCAGCAGGCCAGGGGGTCGGGAGGGCCACACCGGGGAGCTGTTTTTT. Protein: CASRPGGREGHTGELFF.